A selection of T cell receptor beta chains follows, all from one sample in a study of OX40 agonist ivuxolimab in advanced cancers. Assay: immunoSEQ multiplex PCR; the TCRdb copy retains only in-frame clones and omits some. Here the sample spans tens of thousands of clones, around 89% being singletons. This sample comprised CD4+ or CD8+ T cells sorted from blood, obtained in a trial of the OX40 agonist ivuxolimab. These receptors all stem from an adult with an advanced solid tumor such as melanoma, head and neck, liver or kidney cancer. Each CDR3 is given with its conserved first and last residue. Some rows have no size entry. The others give once, few or many, or a class for an expanded clone.

J gene,CDR3 length,V gene,clone size,CDR3 protein
TRBJ1-1,12,TRBV27,-,CASSGATGKAFF
TRBJ2-7,15,TRBV29-1,-,CSVQSSGGPLYEQYF
TRBJ1-5,12,TRBV6-1,-,CASRTSNQPQHF
TRBJ1-3,16,TRBV6-5,-,CASSYSTGGSGNTIYF
TRBJ2-3,15,TRBV12-5,-,CASGPRQELTDTQYF
TRBJ1-6,12,TRBV7-8,few,CASSFANSPLHF
TRBJ2-3,17,TRBV4-1,-,CASSRLGLAGGLDTQYF
TRBJ1-3,20,TRBV9,-,CASSVEALAGRVALGNTIYF
TRBJ1-2,14,TRBV19,-,CASSIPREGDGYTF
TRBJ1-1,14,TRBV6-5,-,CASSWAGMNTEAFF
TRBJ2-3,16,TRBV5-1,-,CASSPVRDRGSDTQYF
TRBJ1-2,15,TRBV7-9,-,CASSSLQGTGYGYTF
TRBJ2-7,14,TRBV28,-,CASRPGGQSYEQYF
TRBJ1-5,14,TRBV5-6,-,CASSLSRVGQPQHF
TRBJ2-3,14,TRBV27,once,CASSLVLDTDTQYF
TRBJ1-6,14,TRBV21-1,-,CASTEGQKNSPLHF
TRBJ1-4,18,TRBV18,-,CASSPAASHVATNEKLFF
TRBJ2-5,15,TRBV5-4,-,CASSKGQTSRETQYF
TRBJ2-5,13,TRBV6-5,-,CASSYEGPETQYF
TRBJ2-5,12,TRBV30,once,CAWTPGAETQYF
TRBJ2-1,13,TRBV18,once,CASSPDRDREQFF
TRBJ2-5,16,TRBV4-3,-,CASSQTPTGLGETQYF